The 14 T cell receptor beta chains below come from one sample, sequenced in a study of response to subunit inactivated influenza vaccine. One entry per CDR3 protein results from TCRdb running MiXCR on the RT-PCR reads. Among fewer than 600,000 distinct CDR3 sequences listed, 6.5% to 8% were seen once. The sequencing used PBMCs from blood, collected roughly 24 months after vaccination. These receptors were obtained from a man between 45 and 75 years old who received an inactivated influenza vaccine.

This clonotype was observed a handful of times. The chain employs TRBV5-1 and TRBJ2-2, with a possible D match to TRBD1 (6 bases). The CDR3 runs to 14 residues. Between the trimmed V and J ends, which lost 6 bases and 4 bases, there was a span of 13 bases. Per germline, CDR1 SGHRS and CDR2 YFSETQ. CDR3 protein: CASTVTGSTGELFF. The CDR3 nucleotides read TGCGCCAGCACCGTAACAGGGTCCACCGGGGAGCTGTTTTTT.

This clonotype was detected ten times or more. The rearrangement links TRBV29-1 to TRBJ2-3, with 9 bases matching TRBD2. Germline V gene lookup returns CDR1 SQVTM and CDR2 ANQGSEA. The CDR3 is 16 residues long. V gave up 4 bases and J gave up 5 bases; unmatched junction bases: 13. Here the CDR3 reads CSVGSRPSGVIDTQYF. Here the CDR3 DNA reads TGCAGCGTTGGGAGTCGGCCTAGCGGGGTCATAGATACGCAGTATTTT.

This clonotype was picked up many times. The V and J genes are TRBV9 and TRBJ1-2; 9 bases agree with TRBD1. The V segment lost 2 bases and the J segment 4 bases; nucleotides outside the gene matches: 12. Germline lookup yields CDR1 SGDLS and CDR2 YYNGEE. The CDR3 is 17 amino acids. The CDR3 region has the DNA TGTGCCAGCAGCGTCGAACAGGGGGCAGGATCTGGCTATGGCTACACCTTC. Translated, it gives CASSVEQGAGSGYGYTF.

The rearrangement joins TRBV9 to TRBJ2-1, with 7 bases fitting TRBD2. Per the germline V gene, CDR1 is SGDLS and CDR2 is YYNGEE. V was clipped by 4 bases and J by 8 bases; unmatched bases: 9. The CDR3 sequence is 14 residues long. The CDR3 loop reads CASSHWAGRDEQFF. CDR3 sequence (DNA): TGTGCCAGCAGCCATTGGGCAGGGAGGGATGAGCAGTTCTTC.

This clonotype appeared a few times. V gene TRBV20-1 combines with J gene TRBJ1-5, with 10 bases identical to TRBD1. Germline assignment: CDR1 DFQATT and CDR2 SNEGSKA (reference sequence). This CDR3 region has 17 residues. With 0 bases clipped from V and 2 bases from J, the junction kept 7 bases outside the gene matches. CDR3 region: CSARDPTGGRGNQPQHF. CDR3 bases: TGCAGTGCTAGAGACCCGACAGGGGGCAGGGGCAATCAGCCCCAGCATTTT.

The J gene is TRBJ1-3, the V gene TRBV20-1; no definite D call. CDR1 DFQATT and CDR2 SNEGSKA come from the germline V gene (reference sequence). The V and J ends lost 3 bases and 0 bases respectively, with 9 bases between them. There are 14 residues in the CDR3. The DNA of the CDR3 is TGCAGTGCTAGGGACTACAGCTCTGGAAACACCATATATTTT. Residues: CSARDYSSGNTIYF.

This chain links TRBV20-1 with TRBJ2-5; 11 nucleotides align to TRBD1. From germline, CDR1 is DFQATT and CDR2 SNEGSKA (reference sequence). The CDR3 extends over 15 amino acids. V dropped 1 base and J dropped 4; count of bases not matched to a gene: 5. The CDR3, as DNA: TGCAGTGCTAGAGGGTTCGGGACAGGGGGAGAGACCCAGTACTTC. It is translated as CSARGFGTGGETQYF.

This clonotype was detected ten times or more. The V call is TRBV6-1, the J call TRBJ2-7; 7 bases align to TRBD1. The CDR3 contains 14 residues. The J segment lost 2 bases and the V segment lost 5 bases, leaving 6 bases of the junction unmatched. Germline-derived CDR1 and CDR2 are MNHNS and SASEGT. The CDR3 reads CASSPDRAPYEQYF. The DNA of the CDR3 is TGTGCCAGCAGTCCAGACAGGGCCCCCTACGAGCAGTACTTC.

This clonotype was seen a handful of times. The CDR3 DNA sequence: TGTGCCAGCAGTTACTCGTCAGTCGGGAACACTGAAGCTTTCTTT. Its translation: CASSYSSVGNTEAFF. The chain carries TRBV6-5 and TRBJ1-1, with D unclear. Germline-derived CDR1 and CDR2 are MNHEY and SVGAGI. CDR3 length equals 15 residues. Trimming left V 0 bases short and J 1 base short, with 9 bases between.

This clonotype was found many times. The chain carries TRBV12-3 or TRBV12-4 and TRBJ1-3; D may be TRBD1 (5 bases). The germline V and J ends were trimmed by 3 bases and 4 bases, with 7 bases remaining between them. This CDR3 has 13 residues. The CDR3 region has the DNA TGTGCCAGCAGTTTGCAGGGCGGAAACACCATATATTTT. Its protein product is CASSLQGGNTIYF.

For this clonotype: The conserved phenylalanine or tryptophan is not found at the CDR3 terminus, so this likely reflects a read error. This sequence joins TRBV29-1 and TRBJ2-7, with D perhaps TRBD1 or TRBD2 (7 bases each). The V gene lost 7 bases and the J gene lost 7 bases, with 17 bases spanning the gap. Germline V CDR1 and CDR2: SQVTM, ANQGSEA. The CDR3 is made up of 12 amino acids. In DNA form, the CDR3 reads TGCAGCGCCTGGGAGGGGGCGAATGAGCAGTACTCC. Protein product: CSAWEGANEQYS.

This clonotype was seen a handful of times. The chain's CDR3 is CASSTGTGNSPLHF. In DNA form, the CDR3 reads TGTGCCAGCAGCACCGGGACGGGTAATTCACCCCTCCACTTT. The chain employs TRBV7-9 and TRBJ1-6; a possible D gene is TRBD1 (5 bases). In germline, CDR1 is SEHNR, CDR2 FQNEAQ (reference sequence). V was pared by 5 bases and J by 6 bases, with 11 bases between. The length of the CDR3 is 14 residues.

This clonotype was detected a few times. The chain has TRBV28 and TRBJ1-1, with D uncertain. V lost 3 bases and J 4 bases, leaving 18 bases between the germline ends. The CDR3 runs 16 residues. Per the germline V gene, CDR1 is MDHEN and CDR2 is SYDVKM. CDR3 DNA sequence: TGTGCCAGCAGTTTCATCACTTTCGCGAAGAGCACTGAAGCTTTCTTT. This gives the protein CASSFITFAKSTEAFF.

The chain employs TRBV9 and TRBJ2-1; D remains ambiguous. With 0 bases removed from V and 1 base from J, the gap between germline ends came to 11 bases. CDR1 and CDR2 from the germline V gene are SGDLS and YYNGEE. CDR3 length equals 16 residues. In DNA form, the CDR3 reads TGTGCCAGCAGCGTAGGGGTGAGTACGTCCTACAATGAGCAGTTCTTC. Encoded protein: CASSVGVSTSYNEQFF.